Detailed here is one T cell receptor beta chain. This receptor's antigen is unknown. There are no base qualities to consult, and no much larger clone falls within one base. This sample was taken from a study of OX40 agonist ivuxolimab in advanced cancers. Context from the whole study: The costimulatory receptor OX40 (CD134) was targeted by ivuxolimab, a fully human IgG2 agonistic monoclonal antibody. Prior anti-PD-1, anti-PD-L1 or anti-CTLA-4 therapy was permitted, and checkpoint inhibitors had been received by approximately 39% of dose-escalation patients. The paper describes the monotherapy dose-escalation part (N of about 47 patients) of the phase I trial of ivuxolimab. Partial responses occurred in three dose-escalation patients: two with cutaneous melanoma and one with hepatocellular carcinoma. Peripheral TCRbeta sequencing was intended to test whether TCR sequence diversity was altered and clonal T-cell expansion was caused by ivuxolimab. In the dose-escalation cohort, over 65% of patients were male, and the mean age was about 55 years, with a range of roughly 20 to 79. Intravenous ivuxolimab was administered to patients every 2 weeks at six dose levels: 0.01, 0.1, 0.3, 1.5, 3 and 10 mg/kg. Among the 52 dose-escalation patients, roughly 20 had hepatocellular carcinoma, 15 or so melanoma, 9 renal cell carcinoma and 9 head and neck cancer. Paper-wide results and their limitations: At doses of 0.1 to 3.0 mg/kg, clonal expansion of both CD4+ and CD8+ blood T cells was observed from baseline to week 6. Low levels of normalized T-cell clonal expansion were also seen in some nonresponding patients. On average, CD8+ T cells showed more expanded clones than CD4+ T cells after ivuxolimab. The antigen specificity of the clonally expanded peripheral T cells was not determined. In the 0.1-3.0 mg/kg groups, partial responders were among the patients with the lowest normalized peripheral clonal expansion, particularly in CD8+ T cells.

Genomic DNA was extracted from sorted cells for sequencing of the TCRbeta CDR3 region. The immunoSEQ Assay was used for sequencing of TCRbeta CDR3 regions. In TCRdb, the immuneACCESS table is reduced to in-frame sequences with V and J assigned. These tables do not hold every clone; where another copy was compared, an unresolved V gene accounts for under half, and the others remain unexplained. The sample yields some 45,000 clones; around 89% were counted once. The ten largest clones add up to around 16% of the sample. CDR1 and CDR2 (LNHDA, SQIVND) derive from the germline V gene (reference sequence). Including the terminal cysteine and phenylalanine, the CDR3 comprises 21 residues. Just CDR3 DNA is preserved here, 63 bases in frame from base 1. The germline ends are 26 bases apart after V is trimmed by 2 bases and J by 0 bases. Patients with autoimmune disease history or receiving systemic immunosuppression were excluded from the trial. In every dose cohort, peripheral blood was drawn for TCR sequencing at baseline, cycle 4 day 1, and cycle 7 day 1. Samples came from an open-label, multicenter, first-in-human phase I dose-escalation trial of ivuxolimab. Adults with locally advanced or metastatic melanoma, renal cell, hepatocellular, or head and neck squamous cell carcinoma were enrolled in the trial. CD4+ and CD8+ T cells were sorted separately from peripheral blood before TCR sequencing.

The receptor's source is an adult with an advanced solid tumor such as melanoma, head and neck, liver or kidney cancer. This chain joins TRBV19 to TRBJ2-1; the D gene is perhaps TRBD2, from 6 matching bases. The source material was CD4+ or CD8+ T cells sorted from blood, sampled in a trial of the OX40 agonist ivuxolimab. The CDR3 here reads CASSIISPGVLFIRSYNEQFF. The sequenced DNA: TGTGCCAGTAGTATAATCTCTCCGGGAGTACTATTTATTCGCTCCTACAATGAGCAGTTCTTC.